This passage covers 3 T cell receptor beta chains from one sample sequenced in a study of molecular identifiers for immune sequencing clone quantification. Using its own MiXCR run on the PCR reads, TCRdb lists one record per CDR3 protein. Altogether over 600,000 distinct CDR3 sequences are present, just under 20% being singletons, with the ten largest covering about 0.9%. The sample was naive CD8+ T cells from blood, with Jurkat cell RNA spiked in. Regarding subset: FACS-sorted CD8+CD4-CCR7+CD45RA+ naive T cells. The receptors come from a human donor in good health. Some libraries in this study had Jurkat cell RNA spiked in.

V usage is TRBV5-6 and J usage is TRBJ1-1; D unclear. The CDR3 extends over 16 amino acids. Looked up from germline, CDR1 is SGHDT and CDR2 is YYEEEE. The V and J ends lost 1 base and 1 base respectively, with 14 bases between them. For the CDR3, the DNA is TGTGCCAGCAGCTTGAGAGCAGATAGATCGAACACTGAAGCTTTCTTT. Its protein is CASSLRADRSNTEAFF.

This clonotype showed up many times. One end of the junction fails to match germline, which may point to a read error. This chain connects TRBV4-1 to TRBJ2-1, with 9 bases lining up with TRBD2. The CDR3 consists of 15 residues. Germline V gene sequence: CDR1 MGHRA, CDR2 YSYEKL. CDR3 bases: TGCGCCAGCAGTCAAGCGGGGGGTTTGAGTAATGAGCAGTTCTTC. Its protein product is CASSQAGGLSNEQFF.

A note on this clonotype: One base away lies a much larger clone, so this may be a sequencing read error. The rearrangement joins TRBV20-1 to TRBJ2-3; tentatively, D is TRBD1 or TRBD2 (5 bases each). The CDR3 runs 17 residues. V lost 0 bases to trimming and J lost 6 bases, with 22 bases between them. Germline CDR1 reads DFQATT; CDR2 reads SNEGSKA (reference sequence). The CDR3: CSARDDYAGAALDTQYF. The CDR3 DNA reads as TGCAGTGCTAGAGATGACTACGCCGGGGCAGCCCTCGATACGCAGTATTTT.